Following are 4 T cell receptor beta chains from one sample sequenced in a study of CXCR3-negative and CXCR3-positive naive CD8 T cells. Study results and limitations: For CXCR3-positive naive cells, TRB CDR3s were more hydrophobic than those of CXCR3-negative naive cells.

It was by 5' RACE with UMI labels that the TRB cDNA libraries were prepared. TCRdb reanalyzed the 5' RACE reads, giving one entry per CDR3 protein sequence and no DNA. This sample's table reports around 110,000 distinct CDR3 sequences. Antigens of these TCRs are unknown. The material sequenced was naive CXCR3+ CD8+ T cells from blood. Sample subset: CD45RO-CCR7+CD27+CD95- naive CD8+ T cells expressing CXCR3 (TNR3+). Receptor source: a human donor in good health. Some clones in this sample may be carry-over from other donors' samples.

The V call is TRBV20-1, the J call TRBJ1-4. CDR3 length: 16 amino acids. Germline V CDR1 and CDR2: DFQATT, SNEGSKA (reference sequence). CDR3 protein: CSARDLADATNEKLVF.

The V gene is TRBV6-5, the J gene TRBJ2-1; no DNA is available, so the TRBD2 call from TCRdb remains unchecked. Germline CDR1 and CDR2: MNHEY and SVGAGI. This CDR3 comprises 15 residues. CDR3 sequence: CASSSSGGAGDEQFF.

This chain connects TRBV20-1 to TRBJ2-7; the D call from TCRdb, TRBD1, cannot be confirmed without DNA. CDR1 is DFQATT and CDR2 is SNEGSKA in the germline V gene (reference sequence). This CDR3 has 12 residues. This CDR3 reads CSARDLTYEQYF.

This chain links TRBV7-2 with TRBJ2-5. Germline V gives CDR1 SGHTA, CDR2 FQGNSA. The length of the CDR3 is 14 residues. The CDR3 loop is CASSLAVWRETQYF.